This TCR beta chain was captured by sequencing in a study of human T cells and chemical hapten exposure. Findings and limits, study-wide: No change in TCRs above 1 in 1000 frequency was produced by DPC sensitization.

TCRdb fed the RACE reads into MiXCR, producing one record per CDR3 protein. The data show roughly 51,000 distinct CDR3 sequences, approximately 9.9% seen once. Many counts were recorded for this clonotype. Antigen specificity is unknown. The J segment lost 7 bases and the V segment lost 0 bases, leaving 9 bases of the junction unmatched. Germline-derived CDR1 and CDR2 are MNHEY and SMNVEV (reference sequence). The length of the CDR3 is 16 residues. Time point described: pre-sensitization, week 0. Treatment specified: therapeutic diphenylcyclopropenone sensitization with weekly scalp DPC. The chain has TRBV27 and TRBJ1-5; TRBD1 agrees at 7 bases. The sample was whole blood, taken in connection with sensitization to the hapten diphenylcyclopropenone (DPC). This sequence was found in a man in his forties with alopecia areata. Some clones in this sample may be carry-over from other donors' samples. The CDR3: CASSLSRTGGEQPQHF. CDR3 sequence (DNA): TGTGCCAGCAGTTTATCTCGGACAGGCGGGGAGCAGCCCCAGCATTTT.